Shown below are 4 T cell receptor beta chains from a single sample sequenced in a study of blood T cell repertoires in COVID-19. The protocol was immunoSEQ multiplex PCR, while the TCRdb copy is restricted to in-frame clones and leaves out a portion. In the table there are about 150,000 clones, almost 85% of which are singletons. The sequencing input was peripheral blood. Receptors originate from a human donor with acute or convalescent COVID-19. The donor label of this sample is uncertain.

The J gene is TRBJ1-3, the V gene TRBV29-1, with D possibly matching TRBD1 (5 bases). CDR3 length: 14 residues. Between the trimmed V and J ends, which lost 6 bases and 2 bases, there was a span of 14 bases. The germline gives CDR1 SQVTM, CDR2 ANQGSEA. The CDR3 region has the DNA TGCAGCGTCAATGACGGGGGGGCTGGAAACACCATATATTTT. Amino acid sequence: CSVNDGGAGNTIYF. The variable domain in full, completed from reference TRBV29-1 and TRBJ1-3, reads SAVISQKPSRDICQRGTSLTIQCQVDSQVTMMFWYRQQPGQSLTLIATANQGSEATYESGFVIDKFPISRPNLTFSTLTVSNMSPEDSSIYLCSVNDGGAGNTIYFGEGSWLTVV.

This clone is medium-sized. The chain couples TRBV21-1 to TRBJ2-1; TRBD2 is the table's D call, not checked against the DNA. TRBV21-1 is classified as a pseudogene. The CDR3 totals 17 residues. DNA for the CDR3: TGTGCCAGCAGCCCGCGGGGTCGGATAGCGGGGACCAGGGAGCAGTTCTTC. It specifies CASSPRGRIAGTREQFF.

The chain recombines TRBV7-2 with TRBJ1-5; no clear D. The V end lost 0 bases, the J end lost 2 bases, and 5 bases lay between the germline ends. The CDR3 is made up of 14 amino acids. The germline gives CDR1 SGHTA, CDR2 FQGNSA. CDR3 residues: CASSLAGGNQPQHF. The CDR3 nucleotides read TGTGCCAGCAGCTTAGCCGGGGGCAATCAGCCCCAGCATTTT.

The CDR3 DNA is TGTGCCAGTAGTATCGGTGCGGGGAGTGACAAAAACATTCAGTACTTC. This gives the protein CASSIGAGSDKNIQYF. This sequence joins TRBV19 and TRBJ2-4; weak D call: TRBD2 (6 bases). The V gene's germline CDR1 is LNHDA and CDR2 SQIVND (reference sequence). V lost 3 bases and J 3 bases, leaving 15 bases between the germline ends. This CDR3 region has 16 residues.